Presented here are 10 T cell receptor delta chains from one specimen sequenced in a study of Vδ1+ human thymocytes. Study conclusions and caveats: In the thymus, TRG and TRD repertoires looked highly polyclonal with Gaussian CDR3 lengths.

Extracted RNA was reverse transcribed into cDNA. Multiplex PCR used pooled V-gene forward primers and a constant-region reverse primer to amplify CDR3s. TCRdb re-identified clones in the multiplex PCR reads via CATT. Here the sample spans 70,000 to 90,000 delta-chain clones, about 30% being singletons. Antigens of these TCRs are unknown. What was sequenced was Vdelta1+ gamma-delta thymocytes from the thymus. Subset: FACS-sorted CD3+ TCRalphabeta- TCRVdelta1+ TCRVdelta2- thymocytes. Source of these receptors: a boy in the first two years of life who had congenital heart surgery.

This chain uses TRDV2 with TRDJ1, with 11 positions matching TRDD3. Germline assignment: CDR1 GEAIGNYY and CDR2 EKD. Unmatched junction bases numbered 12, after V lost 4 bases and J lost 0 bases. This CDR3 has 18 residues. The CDR3 coding sequence is TGTGCCTGTGAGTCCTATTGGGGGATACGCAAGTACACCGATAAACTCATCTTT. Amino acids: CACESYWGIRKYTDKLIF.

This clone turned up a few times. The chain is built from TRDV1 and TRDJ1, with 12 bases matching TRDD3. The CDR3 extends over 24 amino acids. The germline V gene has CDR1 TSWWSYY and CDR2 QGS. Trimming removed 11 bases from V and 0 bases from J; junction bases left unmatched: 34. CDR3 region: CALVLFPTGTGGYSSILYTDKLIF. CDR3 nucleotides: TGTGCTTTAGTTTTGTTTCCTACCGGTACTGGGGGATACTCGTCGATCTTGTACACCGATAAACTCATCTTT.

V is TRDV2 and J is TRDJ1; 13 nucleotides line up with TRDD3. Germline V CDR1 and CDR2: GEAIGNYY, EKD. This CDR3 spans 16 amino acids. V trimming: 9 bases; J trimming: 3 bases; junction bases outside the gene matches: 12. The CDR3 loop is CATGTGGYAGPDKLIF. For the CDR3, the DNA is TGTGCCACCGGTACTGGGGGATACGCGGGACCCGATAAACTCATCTTT.

This rearrangement joins TRDV1 to TRDJ1; 11 positions match TRDD3. CDR1 TSWWSYY and CDR2 QGS come from the germline V gene. This CDR3 region has 19 residues. V trimming: 0 bases; J trimming: 3 bases; junction bases outside the gene matches: 12. The CDR3 loop is CALGELFTLGDIWSDKLIF. The CDR3 DNA follows: TGTGCTCTTGGGGAACTTTTCACACTGGGGGATATTTGGTCCGATAAACTCATCTTT.

The chain employs TRDV1 and TRDJ1; D is possibly TRDD3 (6 bases). This CDR3 has 17 residues. V lost 2 bases to trimming and J lost 0 bases, with 16 bases between them. The germline V gene has CDR1 TSWWSYY and CDR2 QGS. The CDR3 nucleotides are TGTGCTCTTGGGGAATCCGTACTGGGTCCCTACACCGATAAACTCATCTTT. This gives the protein CALGESVLGPYTDKLIF.

This chain links TRDV1 with TRDJ1, with 8 bases lining up with TRDD3. Unmatched junction bases numbered 33, after V lost 3 bases and J lost 0 bases. CDR3 length: 25 amino acids. Germline loops: CDR1 TSWWSYY, CDR2 QGS. CDR3 DNA sequence: TGTGCTCTTGGGGACCCTGTCTTCCCCTGGGAGGCTGGGGGACTTAAATCAACATACACCGATAAACTCATCTTT. Its protein is CALGDPVFPWEAGGLKSTYTDKLIF.

This clone was counted between two and nine times. The gene calls are TRDV1 and TRDJ1; 9 positions agree with TRDD2. J was trimmed by 3 bases and V by 4 bases; bases with no gene match: 18. Germline V gene sequence: CDR1 TSWWSYY, CDR2 QGS. The CDR3 is 19 residues long. The CDR3 DNA sequence: TGTGCTCTTGGGGCTAACGCCTTCCTACCCTGGGGGGACCCCGATAAACTCATCTTT. This gives the protein CALGANAFLPWGDPDKLIF.

This clone came up a few times. The chain couples TRDV1 to TRDJ1, with 10 nucleotides matching TRDD3. The CDR3 spans 21 residues. Germline V gives CDR1 TSWWSYY, CDR2 QGS. With V trimmed by 1 base and J by 1 base, 18 bases remained unmatched. CDR3 sequence: CALGERFLQVHWGMSTDKLIF. DNA for the CDR3: TGTGCTCTTGGGGAACGGTTCCTACAGGTTCACTGGGGGATGAGCACCGATAAACTCATCTTT.

This clone has just one count. The chain carries TRDV1 and TRDJ1; 9 nucleotides line up with TRDD3. Germline V lookup: CDR1 TSWWSYY, CDR2 QGS. After removal of 5 bases from V and 5 bases from J, the junction contained 27 bases not matched to a gene. The length of the CDR3 is 21 residues. Here the CDR3 DNA reads TGTGCTCTTGGGCCGTACACCCGCCTAGGAGGGGATACGCGTGTGGTAGATAAACTCATCTTT. Amino acid sequence: CALGPYTRLGGDTRVVDKLIF.

The rearrangement links TRDV1 to TRDJ1; D gene ambiguous. Deletions cut 1 base from V and 0 bases from J, with 18 bases between. The CDR3 is made up of 18 amino acids. CDR1 and CDR2 from the germline V gene are TSWWSYY and QGS. The CDR3 here is CALGEPPATPPYTDKLIF. In DNA, the CDR3 is TGTGCTCTTGGGGAACCCCCGGCTACCCCCCCGTACACCGATAAACTCATCTTT.